This T cell receptor beta chain was retrieved from a study of blood T cell repertoires in COVID-19. Study information: The United States, Italy and Spain supplied acute and convalescent COVID-19 samples.

The data were produced by immunoSEQ multiplex PCR, yet TCRdb's version contains in-frame clones alone and is incomplete. The sample yields roughly 100,000 clones, roughly 80% seen once. V was cut by 4 bases and J by 7 bases, with 16 bases left in between. The germline V gene has CDR1 MGHRA and CDR2 YSYEKL. The CDR3 loop spans 14 amino acids. Sequencing was done on a sample of peripheral blood. This sequence joins TRBV4-1 and TRBJ1-2, with D perhaps TRBD1 (5 bases). This clonotype was sampled from a woman in her sixties with acute or convalescent COVID-19. The CDR3 nucleotides are TGCGCCAGCAGCCCAGATGGCGCAGGGTCTGGCTACACCTTC. Translating gives CASSPDGAGSGYTF.